This T cell receptor beta chain was retrieved from a study of shared clonotypes between healthy human individuals. CDR3 length: 14 amino acids. The V end was cut by 1 base, the J end by 5 bases, with 11 bases between. Looked up from germline, CDR1 is SGHTA and CDR2 is FQGTGA. For every subset, genomic DNA was evenly distributed across several immunoSEQ plates. Method: immunoSEQ multiplex PCR; TCRdb's copy keeps in-frame clones and lacks some. The profile shows over a million clones, about 98% of them singletons. The specimen was naive CD4+ T cells sorted from blood. Subset reported: CD45RA+ positively selected. This sequence originates from a man younger than 45 in good health. The V call is TRBV7-3, the J call TRBJ2-5, with D maybe TRBD2 (5 bases). The CDR3 sequence: CASSLSGPGETQYF. In nucleotides, the CDR3 is TGTGCCAGCAGCTTAAGCGGGCCGGGGGAGACCCAGTACTTC.